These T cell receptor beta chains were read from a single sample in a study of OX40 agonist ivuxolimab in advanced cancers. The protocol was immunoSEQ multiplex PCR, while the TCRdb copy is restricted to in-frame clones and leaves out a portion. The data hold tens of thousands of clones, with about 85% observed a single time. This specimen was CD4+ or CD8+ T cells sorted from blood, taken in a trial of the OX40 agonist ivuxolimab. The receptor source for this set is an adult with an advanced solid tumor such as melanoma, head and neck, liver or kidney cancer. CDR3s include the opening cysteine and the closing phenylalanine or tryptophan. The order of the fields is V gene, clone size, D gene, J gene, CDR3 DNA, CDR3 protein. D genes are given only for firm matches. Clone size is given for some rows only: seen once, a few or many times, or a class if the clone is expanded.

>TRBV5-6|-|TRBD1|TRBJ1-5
TGTGCCAGCAGCCAAAGACAGGGGGGAAATCAGCCCCAGCATTTT
CASSQRQGGNQPQHF
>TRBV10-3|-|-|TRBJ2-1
TGTGCCATCAGTGAGTCGAAGGTTGAGCAGTTCTTC
CAISESKVEQFF
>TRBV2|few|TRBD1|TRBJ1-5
TGTGCCAGCAGTGAAGATAGGACAGGGAGCCAGCCCCAGCATTTT
CASSEDRTGSQPQHF
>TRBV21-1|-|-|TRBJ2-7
TGTGCCAGCAGCCAAGAAGGCTCTGGACACTACGAGCAGTACTTC
CASSQEGSGHYEQYF
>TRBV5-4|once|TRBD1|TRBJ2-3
TGTGCCAGCAGCTTGGGACAGGGGTCAGATACGCAGTATTTT
CASSLGQGSDTQYF
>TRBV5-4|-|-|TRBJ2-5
TGTGCCAGCAGCTGGCGGGCAGGGTTGCGGGAGACCCAGTACTTC
CASSWRAGLRETQYF
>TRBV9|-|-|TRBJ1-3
TGTGCCAGCAGCGGTAGAGGGGCCTCTGGAAACACCATATATTTT
CASSGRGASGNTIYF
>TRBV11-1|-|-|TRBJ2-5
TGTGCCAGCAGCTTAGCGATCGGACATGGGGGGTACCAAGAGACCCAGTACTTC
CASSLAIGHGGYQETQYF
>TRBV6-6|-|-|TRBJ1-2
TGTGCCAGCAGTTACGGGGGTGCCTCGGGTGGCTACACCTTC
CASSYGGASGGYTF
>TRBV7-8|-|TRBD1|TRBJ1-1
TGTGCCAGCAGCCCCCCAGGGGGCAGGGGCACTGAAGCTTTCTTT
CASSPPGGRGTEAFF
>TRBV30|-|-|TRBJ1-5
TGTGCCTGGAGTGTAGTTGGGCGGAACAATCAGCCCCAGCATTTT
CAWSVVGRNNQPQHF
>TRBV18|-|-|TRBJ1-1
TGTGCCAGCTCACAAGACCACACTGAAGCTTTCTTT
CASSQDHTEAFF
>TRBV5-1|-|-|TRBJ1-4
TGCGCCAGCAGCCCGGCTGGGGGGGTCGATGAAAAACTGTTTTTT
CASSPAGGVDEKLFF
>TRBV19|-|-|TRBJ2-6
TGTGCCAGTAGTTCCCTTTCCTCTGGGGCCAACGTCCTGACTTTC
CASSSLSSGANVLTF
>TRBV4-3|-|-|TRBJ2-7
TGCGCCAGCAGCCAAGATGAAGGGTGTTACGAGCAGTACTTC
CASSQDEGCYEQYF
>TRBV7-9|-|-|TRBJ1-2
TGTGCCAGCAGCTCCACAGTGGATGGCTACACCTTC
CASSSTVDGYTF
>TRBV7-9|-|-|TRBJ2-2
TGTGCCAGCAGCTTAGCGGTCCGGGCCGGGGAGCTGTTTTTT
CASSLAVRAGELFF
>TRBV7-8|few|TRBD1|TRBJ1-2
TGTGCCAGCAGCTTCGGGACAGGCTATGGCTACACCTTC
CASSFGTGYGYTF